This entry concerns a single T cell receptor (beta chain). Antigen specificity is unknown. Germline lookup yields CDR1 SGHVS and CDR2 FQNEAQ. This CDR3 comprises 16 residues. V lost 1 base, J lost 7 bases, and 5 bases stayed unmatched. The PCR had 60 Vbeta and 13 Jbeta primers. Source study methods: Unique TCR beta chains totaled 80 million to 100 million in a later count, with some 10 million of them shared. Libraries were prepared by immunoSEQ multiplex PCR; TCRdb keeps only in-frame clonotypes and omits some of them. V, J and clone size reflect that table, while D and trimming were determined from the DNA. The table lists more than 70,000 clones, 77% of them singletons, with approximately 3% in the top ten. This specimen belongs to a study of cytomegalovirus exposure and HLA in healthy donors. Overall study results and limits: In a later analysis, most CMV-associated TCR beta chains appeared HLA-restricted. TCR beta sequences reportedly predicted the HLA-A and HLA-B alleles of most subjects accurately.

This clonotype was obtained from a man aged 45 to 65 in good health and CMV-seropositive. The specimen sequenced was PBMCs. V gene TRBV7-8 combines with J gene TRBJ2-2, with 11 bases fitting TRBD2. The CDR3 is CASSLELAGVVGELFF. As DNA, the CDR3 is TGTGCCAGCAGCTTAGAACTAGCGGGAGTAGTCGGGGAGCTGTTTTTT.